This record looks at one T cell receptor (beta chain) sequence and its context. What it binds is unknown. This sample was taken from a study of cytomegalovirus exposure and HLA in healthy donors. Overall study findings and caveats: Roughly even sequencing depth across donors was the assumption behind the presence/absence analyses.

It was with 60 Vbeta and 13 Jbeta primers that the PCR ran. The table came from immunoSEQ multiplex PCR; TCRdb's copy has only in-frame clones and leaves some out. The sample yields about 120,000 clones, approximately 84% seen once. CDR1 and CDR2 from the germline V gene are SQVTM and ANQGSEA. V lost 7 bases, J lost 2 bases, and 13 bases lay in between. CDR3 length: 13 amino acids. The sequencing input was PBMCs. This chain joins TRBV29-1 and TRBJ2-3; tentative D call: TRBD1 (5 bases). The receptor comes from a man over 45 in good health and CMV-seronegative. The CDR3 protein is CSAGRRATDTQYF. The CDR3 region has the DNA TGCAGCGCAGGGCGAAGGGCCACAGATACGCAGTATTTT.